Following are 2 T cell receptor beta chains from one sample sequenced in a study of regulatory T cells in long-lasting Graves disease. As to time point: newly diagnosed GD, antithyroid drugs for less than 3 months. Extracted RNA from PBMCs served as the source of the TCR library. Arm-PCR of CDR3 regions and iRepertoire HTBI primers were the basis on which TCR beta libraries were built. TCRdb independently ran MiXCR on the multiplex PCR reads; one entry per CDR3 protein. The profile shows roughly 440,000 distinct CDR3 sequences, 16% of them singletons. This sample also appeared in a second study, on T cells in Graves' hyperthyroidism and ophthalmopathy.

The material was peripheral blood mononuclear cells (PBMCs), obtained at new diagnosis, from a patient treated with antithyroid drugs. The receptors stem from a woman younger than 35 with Graves disease.

This clonotype was seen ten or more times. This chain joins TRBV11-2 and TRBJ1-2; D is unclear. V lost 7 bases, J lost 2 bases, and 8 bases lay in between. This CDR3 is 12 amino acids long. Germline assignment: CDR1 SGHAT and CDR2 FQNNGV. CDR3 coding DNA: TGTGCCAGCACCAATAACAACTATGGCTACACCTTC. Encoded protein: CASTNNNYGYTF.

This clonotype has only a few counts. The V call is TRBV6-1, the J call TRBJ2-6, with TRBD1 matching 7 bases. With 7 bases clipped from V and 2 bases from J, the junction kept 14 bases outside the gene matches. The length of the CDR3 is 18 residues. The germline CDR1 and CDR2 sequences are MNHNS and SASEGT. The CDR3 spells CASTEVGTVGAGANVLTF. The DNA of the CDR3 is TGTGCCAGCACCGAAGTGGGGACAGTCGGCGCTGGGGCCAACGTCCTGACTTTC.